A selection of T cell receptor beta chains follows, all from one sample in a study of T-cell reconstitution after alpha-beta-depleted transplantation in children. TCRdb re-derived calls from the PCR reads in MiXCR, one entry per CDR3 protein. The sample shows about 540,000 distinct CDR3 sequences, 15% to 20% of them seen only once. The sequenced sample was PBMCs from the stem cell graft donor, obtained from the stem cell graft. The receptors shown here come from a human donor who donated a stem cell graft to a child with acute lymphoblastic leukemia. CDR3s include the opening cysteine and the closing phenylalanine or tryptophan. The order of the fields is CDR3 length, V gene, D gene, J gene, clone size, CDR3 DNA, CDR3 protein. The D gene is left open where the match is weak. Size is stated for part of the rows, as once, few or many counts, or as a class when the clone is expanded.

length: 15
V: TRBV18
D: TRBD1
J: TRBJ1-1
size: few
DNA: TGTGCCAGCTCACCGCCGGGGACAGGGCTCACTGAAGCTTTCTTT
CDR3: CASSPPGTGLTEAFF

length: 16
V: TRBV7-3
D: TRBD2
J: TRBJ2-2
size: many
DNA: TGTGCCAGCAGCTTAACCGGGAGGGCCAACACCGGGGAGCTGTTTTTT
CDR3: CASSLTGRANTGELFF

length: 14
V: TRBV2
D: -
J: TRBJ1-4
size: few
DNA: TGTGCCAGCAGTGACGCAGGGTACTCTGAAAAACTGTTTTTT
CDR3: CASSDAGYSEKLFF

length: 14
V: TRBV18
D: -
J: TRBJ2-7
size: -
DNA: TGTGCCAGCTCAGAAGCAAGGTGGGTCCACGAGCAGTACTTC
CDR3: CASSEARWVHEQYF

length: 14
V: TRBV5-1
D: TRBD2
J: TRBJ2-1
size: few
DNA: TGCGCCAGCAGCCGCAGCGGGGACTACAATGAGCAGTTCTTC
CDR3: CASSRSGDYNEQFF

length: 14
V: TRBV5-6
D: -
J: TRBJ1-1
size: few
DNA: TGTGCCAGCAGCTTGCTAGGGGTTGGGACTGAAGCTTTCTTT
CDR3: CASSLLGVGTEAFF

length: 15
V: TRBV7-3
D: TRBD2
J: TRBJ2-1
size: few
DNA: TGTGCCAGCAGCTGGAGCGGGAGGCCTTGGGGTGAGCAGTTCTTC
CDR3: CASSWSGRPWGEQFF

length: 14
V: TRBV5-6
D: -
J: TRBJ2-7
size: -
DNA: TGTGCCAGCAGCTTGTTTCCGTCCTCCTACGAGCAGTACTTC
CDR3: CASSLFPSSYEQYF

length: 15
V: TRBV7-6
D: TRBD1
J: TRBJ1-4
size: few
DNA: TGTGCCAGCAGCTTATCCACAGGGGCGGGGGAAAAACTGTTTTTT
CDR3: CASSLSTGAGEKLFF

length: 16
V: TRBV12-3/TRBV12-4
D: TRBD1
J: TRBJ2-1
size: -
DNA: TGTGCCAGCAGTTTATCGAGGGGGCTTAGCTACAATGAGCAGTTCTTC
CDR3: CASSLSRGLSYNEQFF

length: 17
V: TRBV13
D: TRBD2
J: TRBJ2-1
size: -
DNA: TGTGCCAGCAGCACAGTTCTAGCGGGAGGGATATACAATGAGCAGTTCTTC
CDR3: CASSTVLAGGIYNEQFF

length: 15
V: TRBV5-1
D: -
J: TRBJ2-1
size: -
DNA: TGCGCCAGCAGCGACCGCCTTTCGGTCCGAAATGAGCAGTTCTTC
CDR3: CASSDRLSVRNEQFF

length: 15
V: TRBV12-3/TRBV12-4
D: TRBD2
J: TRBJ2-1
size: few
DNA: TGTGCCAGCAGTCCCGGGACTAGCGGGGGCAATGAGCAGTTCTTC
CDR3: CASSPGTSGGNEQFF

length: 15
V: TRBV27
D: -
J: TRBJ2-5
size: few
DNA: TGTGCCAGCAGTCCTTGGTCGGGGGCGCGGGAGACCCAGTACTTC
CDR3: CASSPWSGARETQYF

length: 22
V: TRBV10-3
D: -
J: TRBJ2-3
size: -
DNA: TGTGCCATCAGTGCCGCTGGGGGGGCGATTATGACTAGCAAACGGGGGGCAGATACGCAGTATTTT
CDR3: CAISAAGGAIMTSKRGADTQYF

length: 13
V: TRBV30
D: -
J: TRBJ2-5
size: few
DNA: TGTGCCTGGAGTTGGGGGATGAGAGAGACCCAGTACTTC
CDR3: CAWSWGMRETQYF

length: 19
V: TRBV4-2
D: -
J: TRBJ2-1
size: few
DNA: TGTGCCAGCAGCCAGCCGGACTCCCCGCCTAGTAGCTCCTACAATGAGCAGTTCTTC
CDR3: CASSQPDSPPSSSYNEQFF

length: 16
V: TRBV4-2
D: TRBD2
J: TRBJ2-2
size: few
DNA: TGTGCCAGCAGCCCATTTCCTAGCGGGAGCACCGGGGAGCTGTTTTTT
CDR3: CASSPFPSGSTGELFF

length: 16
V: TRBV29-1
D: TRBD2
J: TRBJ2-7
size: few
DNA: TGCAGCGCTTTTCTAGCGGGAGGCCCCGGGCAATACGAGCAGTACTTC
CDR3: CSAFLAGGPGQYEQYF

length: 19
V: TRBV4-2
D: -
J: TRBJ1-4
size: few
DNA: TGTGCCAGCAGCCAAGGACGGACCCCTCTAATTGCAACTAATGAAAAACTGTTTTTT
CDR3: CASSQGRTPLIATNEKLFF

length: 15
V: TRBV12-3/TRBV12-4
D: -
J: TRBJ1-2
size: few
DNA: TGTGCCAGCAGTTTGGCGAACCTGGAAAGGGATGGCTACACCTTC
CDR3: CASSLANLERDGYTF

length: 14
V: TRBV15
D: -
J: TRBJ1-5
size: few
DNA: TGTGCCACCAGCAGAGACCCTAGCAATCAGCCCCAGCATTTT
CDR3: CATSRDPSNQPQHF

length: 18
V: TRBV7-2
D: -
J: TRBJ2-7
size: -
DNA: TGTGCCAGCAGTTTTAGCCCGATGGTCGGGGGGCACTCCTACGAGCAGTACTTC
CDR3: CASSFSPMVGGHSYEQYF